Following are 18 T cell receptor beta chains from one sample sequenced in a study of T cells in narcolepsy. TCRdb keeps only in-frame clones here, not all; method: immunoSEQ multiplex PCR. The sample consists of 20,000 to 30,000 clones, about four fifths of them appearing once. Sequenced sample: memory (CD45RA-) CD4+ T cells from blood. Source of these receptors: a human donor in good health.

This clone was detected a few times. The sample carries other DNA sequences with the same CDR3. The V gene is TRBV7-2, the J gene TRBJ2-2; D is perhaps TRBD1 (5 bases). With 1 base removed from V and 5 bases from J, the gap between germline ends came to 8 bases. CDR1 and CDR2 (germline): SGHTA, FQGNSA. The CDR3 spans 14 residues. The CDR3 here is CASSLGQGTGELFF. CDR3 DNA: TGTGCCAGCAGCTTAGGGCAGGGTACCGGGGAGCTGTTTTTT.

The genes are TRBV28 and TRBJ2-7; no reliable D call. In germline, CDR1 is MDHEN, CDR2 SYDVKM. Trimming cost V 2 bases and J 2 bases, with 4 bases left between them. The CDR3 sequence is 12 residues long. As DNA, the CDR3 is TGTGCCAGCAGTTTACCCCCCTACGAGCAGTACTTC. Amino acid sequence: CASSLPPYEQYF.

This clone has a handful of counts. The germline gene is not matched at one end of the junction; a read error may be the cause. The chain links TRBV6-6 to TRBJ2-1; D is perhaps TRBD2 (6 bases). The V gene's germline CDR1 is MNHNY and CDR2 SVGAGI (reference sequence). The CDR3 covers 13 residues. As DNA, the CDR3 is TGTGCCAGCACTTACCGGGGGAGGAATGAGCAGTTCTTC. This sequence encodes CASTYRGRNEQFF.

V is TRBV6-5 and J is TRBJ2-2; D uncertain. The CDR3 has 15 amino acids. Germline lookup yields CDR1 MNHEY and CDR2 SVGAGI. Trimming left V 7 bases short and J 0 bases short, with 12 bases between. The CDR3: CASTTRPTNTGELFF. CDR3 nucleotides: TGTGCCAGCACCACCCGGCCGACGAACACCGGGGAGCTGTTTTTT.

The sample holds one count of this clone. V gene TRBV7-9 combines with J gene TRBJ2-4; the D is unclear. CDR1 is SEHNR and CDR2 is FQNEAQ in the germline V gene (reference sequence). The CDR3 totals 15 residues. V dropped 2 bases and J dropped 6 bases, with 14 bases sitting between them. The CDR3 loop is CASSLRMDGRNIQYF. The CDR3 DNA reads TGTGCCAGCAGCTTAAGGATGGACGGCAGAAACATTCAGTACTTC.

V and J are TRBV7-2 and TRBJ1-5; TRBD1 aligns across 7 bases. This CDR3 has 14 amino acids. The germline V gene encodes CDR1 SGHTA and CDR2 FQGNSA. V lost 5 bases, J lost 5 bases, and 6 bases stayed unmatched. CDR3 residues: CASSPQGGHQPQHF. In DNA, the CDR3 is TGTGCCAGCAGCCCGCAGGGGGGGCATCAGCCCCAGCATTTT.

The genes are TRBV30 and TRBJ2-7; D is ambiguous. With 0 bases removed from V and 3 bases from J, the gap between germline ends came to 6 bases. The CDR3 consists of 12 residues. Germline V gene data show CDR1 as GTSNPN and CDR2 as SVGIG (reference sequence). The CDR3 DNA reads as TGTGCCTGGAGTGTAATGGTCTACGAGCAGTACTTC. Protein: CAWSVMVYEQYF.

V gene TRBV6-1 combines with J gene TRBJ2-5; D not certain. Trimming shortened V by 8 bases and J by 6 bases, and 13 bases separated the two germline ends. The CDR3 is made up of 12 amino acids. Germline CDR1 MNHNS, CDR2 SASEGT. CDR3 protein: CASEIRIKTQYF. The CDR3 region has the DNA TGTGCCAGCGAAATCAGGATTAAGACCCAGTACTTC.

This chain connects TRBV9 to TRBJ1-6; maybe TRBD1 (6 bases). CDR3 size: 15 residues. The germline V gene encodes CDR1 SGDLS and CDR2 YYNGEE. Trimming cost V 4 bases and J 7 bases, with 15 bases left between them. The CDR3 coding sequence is TGTGCCAGCAGCCCAACGACAGGCGGAAATTCACCCCTCCACTTT. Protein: CASSPTTGGNSPLHF.

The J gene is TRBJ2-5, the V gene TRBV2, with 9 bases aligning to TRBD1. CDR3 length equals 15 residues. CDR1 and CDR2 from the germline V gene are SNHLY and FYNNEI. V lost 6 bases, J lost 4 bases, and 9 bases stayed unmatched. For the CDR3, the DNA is TGTGCCAGCAGCCTTCACAGGGGGCTAGGAGAGACCCAGTACTTC. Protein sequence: CASSLHRGLGETQYF.

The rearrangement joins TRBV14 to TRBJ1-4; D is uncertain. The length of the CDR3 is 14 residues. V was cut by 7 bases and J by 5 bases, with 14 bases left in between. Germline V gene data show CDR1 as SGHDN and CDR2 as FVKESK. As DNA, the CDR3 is TGTGCCAGCAAAGGGCCGACGGTGAATGAAAAACTGTTTTTT. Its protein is CASKGPTVNEKLFF.

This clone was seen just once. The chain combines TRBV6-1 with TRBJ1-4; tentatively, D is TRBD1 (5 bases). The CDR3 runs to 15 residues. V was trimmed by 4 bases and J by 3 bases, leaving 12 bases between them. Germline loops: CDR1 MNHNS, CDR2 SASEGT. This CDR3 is CASSGGTPANEKLFF. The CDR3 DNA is TGTGCCAGCAGTGGGGGGACCCCAGCTAATGAAAAACTGTTTTTT.

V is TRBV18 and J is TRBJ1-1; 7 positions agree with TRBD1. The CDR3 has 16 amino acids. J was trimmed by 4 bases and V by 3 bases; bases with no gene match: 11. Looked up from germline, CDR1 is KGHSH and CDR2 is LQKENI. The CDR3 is CASSPAAYRGSTEAFF. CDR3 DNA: TGTGCCAGCTCACCGGCGGCTTACAGGGGAAGCACTGAAGCTTTCTTT.

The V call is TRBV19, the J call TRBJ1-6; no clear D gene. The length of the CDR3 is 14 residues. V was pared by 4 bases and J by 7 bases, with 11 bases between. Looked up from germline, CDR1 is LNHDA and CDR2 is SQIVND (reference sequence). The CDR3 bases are TGTGCCAGTAGTAGAGACAACTGGAATTCACCCCTCCACTTT. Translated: CASSRDNWNSPLHF.

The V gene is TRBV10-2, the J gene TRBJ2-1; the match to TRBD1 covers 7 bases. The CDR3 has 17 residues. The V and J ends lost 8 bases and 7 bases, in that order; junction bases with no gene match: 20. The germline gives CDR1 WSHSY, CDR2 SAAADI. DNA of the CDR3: TGCGCCAGCGAAGAGAGACACGGGACAGAGAGCTATAATGAGCAGTTCTTC. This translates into CASEERHGTESYNEQFF.

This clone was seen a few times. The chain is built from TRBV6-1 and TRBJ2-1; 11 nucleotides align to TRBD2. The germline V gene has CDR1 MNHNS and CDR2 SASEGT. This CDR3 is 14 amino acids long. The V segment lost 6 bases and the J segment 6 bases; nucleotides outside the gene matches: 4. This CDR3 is CASRGTSGINEQFF. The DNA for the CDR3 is TGTGCCAGCAGGGGGACTAGCGGAATCAATGAGCAGTTCTTC.

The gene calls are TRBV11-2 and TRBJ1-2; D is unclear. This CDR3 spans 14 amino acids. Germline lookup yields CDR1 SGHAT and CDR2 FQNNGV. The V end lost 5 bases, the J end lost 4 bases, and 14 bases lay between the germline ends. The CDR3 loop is CASSPFQAGYGYTF. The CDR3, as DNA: TGTGCCAGCAGCCCCTTCCAGGCGGGCTATGGCTACACCTTC.

The CDR3 nucleotides read TGTGCCAGCAGCTTCCCCGAAAGAAAAGAGACCCAGTACTTC. This sequence encodes CASSFPERKETQYF. The chain recombines TRBV5-4 with TRBJ2-5; no firm D call. The germline V gene encodes CDR1 SGHNT and CDR2 YYREEE (reference sequence). The V gene lost 2 bases and the J gene lost 3 bases, with 11 bases spanning the gap. This CDR3 comprises 14 residues.